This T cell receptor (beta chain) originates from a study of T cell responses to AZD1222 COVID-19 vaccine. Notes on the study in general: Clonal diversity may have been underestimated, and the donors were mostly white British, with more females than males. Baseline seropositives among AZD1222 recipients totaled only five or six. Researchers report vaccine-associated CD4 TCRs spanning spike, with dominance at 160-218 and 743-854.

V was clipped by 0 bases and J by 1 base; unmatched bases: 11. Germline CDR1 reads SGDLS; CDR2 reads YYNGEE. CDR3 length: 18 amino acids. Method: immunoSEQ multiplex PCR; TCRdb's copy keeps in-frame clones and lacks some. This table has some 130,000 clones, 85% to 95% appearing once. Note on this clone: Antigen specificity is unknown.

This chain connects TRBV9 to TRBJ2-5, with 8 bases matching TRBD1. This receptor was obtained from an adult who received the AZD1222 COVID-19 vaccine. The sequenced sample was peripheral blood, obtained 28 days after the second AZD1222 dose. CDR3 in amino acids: CASSVGATGQGAQETQYF. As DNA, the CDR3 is TGTGCCAGCAGCGTAGGGGCGACGGGCCAGGGGGCCCAAGAGACCCAGTACTTC.